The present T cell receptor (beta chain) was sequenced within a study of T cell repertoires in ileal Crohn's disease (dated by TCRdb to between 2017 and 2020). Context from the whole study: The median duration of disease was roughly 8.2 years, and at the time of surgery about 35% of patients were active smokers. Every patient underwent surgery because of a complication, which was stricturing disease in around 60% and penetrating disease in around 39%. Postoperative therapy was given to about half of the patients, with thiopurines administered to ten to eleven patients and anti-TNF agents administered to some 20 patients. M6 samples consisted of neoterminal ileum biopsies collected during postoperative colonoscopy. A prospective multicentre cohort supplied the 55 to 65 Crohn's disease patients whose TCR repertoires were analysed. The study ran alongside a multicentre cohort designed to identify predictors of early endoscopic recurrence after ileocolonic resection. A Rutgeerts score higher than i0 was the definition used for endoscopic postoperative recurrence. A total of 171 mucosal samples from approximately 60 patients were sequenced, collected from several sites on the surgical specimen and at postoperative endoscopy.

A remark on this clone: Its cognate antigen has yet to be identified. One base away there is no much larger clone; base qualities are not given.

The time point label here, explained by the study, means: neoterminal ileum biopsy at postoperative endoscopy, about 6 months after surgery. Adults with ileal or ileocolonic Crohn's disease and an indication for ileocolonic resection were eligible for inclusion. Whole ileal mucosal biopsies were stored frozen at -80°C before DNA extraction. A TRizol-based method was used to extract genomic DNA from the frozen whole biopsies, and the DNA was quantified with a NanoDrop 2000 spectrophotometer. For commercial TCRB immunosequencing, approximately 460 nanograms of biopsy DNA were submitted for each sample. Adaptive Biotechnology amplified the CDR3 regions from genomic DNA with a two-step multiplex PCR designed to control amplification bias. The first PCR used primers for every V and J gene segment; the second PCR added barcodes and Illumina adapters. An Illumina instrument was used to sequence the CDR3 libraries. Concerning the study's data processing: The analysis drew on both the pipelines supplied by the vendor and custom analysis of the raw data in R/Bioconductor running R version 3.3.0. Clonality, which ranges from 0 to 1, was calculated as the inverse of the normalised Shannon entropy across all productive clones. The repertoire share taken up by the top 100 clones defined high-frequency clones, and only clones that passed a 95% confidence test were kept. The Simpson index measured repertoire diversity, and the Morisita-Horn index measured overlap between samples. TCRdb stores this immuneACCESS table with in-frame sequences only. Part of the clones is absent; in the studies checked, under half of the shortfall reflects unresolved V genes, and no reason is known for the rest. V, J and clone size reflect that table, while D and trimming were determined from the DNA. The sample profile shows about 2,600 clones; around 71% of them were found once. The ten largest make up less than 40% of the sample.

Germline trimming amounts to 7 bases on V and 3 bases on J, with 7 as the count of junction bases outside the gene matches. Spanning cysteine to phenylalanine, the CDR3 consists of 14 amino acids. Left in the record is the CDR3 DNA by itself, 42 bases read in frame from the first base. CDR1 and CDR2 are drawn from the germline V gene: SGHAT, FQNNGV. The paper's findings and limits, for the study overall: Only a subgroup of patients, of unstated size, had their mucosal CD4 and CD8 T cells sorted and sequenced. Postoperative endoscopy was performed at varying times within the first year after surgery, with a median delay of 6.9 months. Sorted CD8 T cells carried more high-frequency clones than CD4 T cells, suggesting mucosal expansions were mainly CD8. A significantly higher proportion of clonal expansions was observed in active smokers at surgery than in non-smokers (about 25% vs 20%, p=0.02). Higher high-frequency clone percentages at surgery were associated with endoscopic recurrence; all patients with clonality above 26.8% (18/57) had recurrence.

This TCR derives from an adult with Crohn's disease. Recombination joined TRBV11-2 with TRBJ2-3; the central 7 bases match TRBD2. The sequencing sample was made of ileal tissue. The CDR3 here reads CASTVGRRTDTQYF. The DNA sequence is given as TGTGCCAGCACCGTCGGGAGGCGGACAGATACGCAGTATTTT.